These 3 T cell receptor beta chains were sequenced from one sample in a study of T cell repertoires in cytomegalovirus infection. What these receptors recognize is not known. From the reads, TCRdb called clonotypes with MiXCR, one entry per CDR3 protein. In the table there are about 830,000 distinct CDR3 sequences, 32% of which are singletons. This specimen was cultured CD8+ T cells from PBMCs, taken from culture after CMV antigen stimulation. All receptors come from a human donor in good health (CMV status not recorded). Some clones in this sample may be carry-over from other donors' samples.

The V call is TRBV19, the J call TRBJ2-5; no definite D call. Between the trimmed V and J ends, which lost 7 bases and 0 bases, there was a span of 12 bases. The CDR3 is 14 residues long. The V gene's germline CDR1 is LNHDA and CDR2 SQIVND (reference sequence). DNA for the CDR3: TGTGCCAGTACCCCCGCGGTATACCAAGAGACCCAGTACTTC. Translated: CASTPAVYQETQYF.

The rearrangement links TRBV19 to TRBJ2-2, with D possibly being TRBD1 or TRBD2 (5 bases each). V dropped 3 bases and J dropped 10 bases, with 12 bases sitting between them. The CDR3 has 13 amino acids. Germline values: CDR1 LNHDA, CDR2 SQIVND (reference sequence). The CDR3 sequence: CASSITGLEELFF. The CDR3 DNA reads as TGTGCCAGTAGTATTACGGGGCTCGAGGAGCTGTTTTTT.

This clonotype was seen a single time. The CDR3 nucleotides are TGTGCCAGCAGCACCGGGACCTATAGCGAGCAGTACTTC. This codes for CASSTGTYSEQYF. This chain uses TRBV5-6 with TRBJ2-7; D may be TRBD1 or TRBD2 (5 bases each). V lost 4 bases to trimming and J lost 6 bases, with 14 bases between them. Germline V gene lookup returns CDR1 SGHDT and CDR2 YYEEEE. CDR3 length equals 13 residues. Complete variable domain (other parts from reference TRBV5-6 and TRBJ2-7): DAGVTQSPTHLIKTRGQQVTLRCSPKSGHDTVSWYQQALGQGPQFIFQYYEEEERQRGNFPDRFSGHQFPNYSSELNVNALLLGDSALYLCASSTGTYSEQYFGPGTRLTVT.